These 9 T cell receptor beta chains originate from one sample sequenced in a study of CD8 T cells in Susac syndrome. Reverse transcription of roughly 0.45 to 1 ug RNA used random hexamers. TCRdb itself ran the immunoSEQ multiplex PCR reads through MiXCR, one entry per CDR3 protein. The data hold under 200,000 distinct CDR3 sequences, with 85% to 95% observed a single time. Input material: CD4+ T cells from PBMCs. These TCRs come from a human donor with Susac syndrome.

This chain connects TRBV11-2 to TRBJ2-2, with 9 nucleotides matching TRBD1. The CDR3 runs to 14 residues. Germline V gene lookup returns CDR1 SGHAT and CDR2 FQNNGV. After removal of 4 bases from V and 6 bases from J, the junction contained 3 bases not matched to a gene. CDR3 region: CASSSDRGAGELFF. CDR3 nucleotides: TGTGCCAGCAGCTCGGACAGGGGAGCCGGGGAGCTGTTTTTT.

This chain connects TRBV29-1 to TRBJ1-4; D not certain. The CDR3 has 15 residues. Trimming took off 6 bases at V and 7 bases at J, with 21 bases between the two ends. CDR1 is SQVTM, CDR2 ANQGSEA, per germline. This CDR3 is CSVMADRLPTEKLFF. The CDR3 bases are TGCAGCGTCATGGCGGATCGGCTACCCACTGAAAAACTGTTTTTT.

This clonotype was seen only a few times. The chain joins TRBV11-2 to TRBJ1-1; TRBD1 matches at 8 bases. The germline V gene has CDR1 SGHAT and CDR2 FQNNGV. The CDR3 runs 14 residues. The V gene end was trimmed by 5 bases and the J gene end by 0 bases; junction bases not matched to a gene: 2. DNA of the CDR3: TGTGCCAGCAGCCCGGACAGGGTGAACACTGAAGCTTTCTTT. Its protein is CASSPDRVNTEAFF.

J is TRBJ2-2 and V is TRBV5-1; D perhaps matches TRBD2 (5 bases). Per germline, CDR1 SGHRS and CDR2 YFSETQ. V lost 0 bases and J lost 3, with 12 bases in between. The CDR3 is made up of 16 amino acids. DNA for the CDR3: TGCGCCAGCAGCTTGGCCCCCGGGGTTGACACCGGGGAGCTGTTTTTT. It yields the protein CASSLAPGVDTGELFF. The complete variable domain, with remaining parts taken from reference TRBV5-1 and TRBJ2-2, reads KAGVTQTPRYLIKTRGQQVTLSCSPISGHRSVSWYQQTPGQGLQFLFEYFSETQRNKGNFPGRFSGRQFSNSRSEMNVSTLELGDSALYLCASSLAPGVDTGELFFGEGSRLTVL.

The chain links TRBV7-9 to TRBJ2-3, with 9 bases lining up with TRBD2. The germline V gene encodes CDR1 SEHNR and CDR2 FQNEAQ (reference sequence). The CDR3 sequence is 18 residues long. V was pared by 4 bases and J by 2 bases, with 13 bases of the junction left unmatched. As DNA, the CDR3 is TGTGCCAGCAGCTCCGAGGGGTCTAGCGGGGCTTACACAGATACGCAGTATTTT. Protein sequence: CASSSEGSSGAYTDTQYF.

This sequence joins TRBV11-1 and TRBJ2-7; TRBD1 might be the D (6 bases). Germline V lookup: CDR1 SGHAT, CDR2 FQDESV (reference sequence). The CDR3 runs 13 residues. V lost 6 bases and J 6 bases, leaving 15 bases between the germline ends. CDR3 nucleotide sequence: TGTGCCAGCAGTATAGGACAGACGGTCGAGCAGTACTTC. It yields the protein CASSIGQTVEQYF.

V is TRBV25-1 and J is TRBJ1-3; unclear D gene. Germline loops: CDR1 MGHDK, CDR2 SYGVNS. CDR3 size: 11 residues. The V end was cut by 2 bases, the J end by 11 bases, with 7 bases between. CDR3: CASSENYSIYF. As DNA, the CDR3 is TGTGCCAGCAGTGAAAATTACTCCATATATTTT.

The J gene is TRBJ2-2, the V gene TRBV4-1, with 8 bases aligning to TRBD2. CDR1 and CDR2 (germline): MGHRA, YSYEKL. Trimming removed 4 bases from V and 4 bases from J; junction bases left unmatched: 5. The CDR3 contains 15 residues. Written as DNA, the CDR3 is TGCGCCAGCAGCCCCAGCGGGGGTGGCACCGGGGAGCTGTTTTTT. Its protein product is CASSPSGGGTGELFF.

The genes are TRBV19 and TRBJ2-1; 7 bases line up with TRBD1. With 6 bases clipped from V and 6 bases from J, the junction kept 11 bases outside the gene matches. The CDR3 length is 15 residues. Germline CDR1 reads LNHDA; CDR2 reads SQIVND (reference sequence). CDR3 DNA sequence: TGTGCCAGTAGGCAAGGACAGGCCAGCCCCAATGAGCAGTTCTTC. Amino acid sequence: CASRQGQASPNEQFF.